This T cell receptor beta chain was captured by sequencing in a study of human T cells and chemical hapten exposure. Study in general: Small differences in pooled library volume mainly drove the variation in TCR yields per sample.

TCRdb redid the calling of the RACE reads with MiXCR, one entry per CDR3 protein. The sample has 150,000 to 200,000 distinct CDR3 sequences, about 31% seen once. Germline V gene sequence: CDR1 SGHKS, CDR2 YYEKEE (reference sequence). This CDR3 comprises 13 residues. V lost 4 bases to trimming and J lost 0 bases, with 8 bases between them. Time point indicated: pre-sensitization, week 0. Documented treatment: therapeutic diphenylcyclopropenone sensitization with weekly scalp DPC. In every case, blood was obtained before the patch test was applied. Non-pregnant alopecia patients aged 18 to 70, suitable for DPC therapy.

The chain joins TRBV5-5 to TRBJ2-7; D call uncertain. The sequencing used whole blood, collected in connection with sensitization to the hapten diphenylcyclopropenone (DPC). The receptor was derived from a woman aged 25 to 45 with alopecia areata. Some clones in this sample may be carry-over from other donors' samples. The CDR3 DNA is TGTGCCAGCAGCCGCCAGAGCTCCTACGAGCAGTACTTC. Its protein is CASSRQSSYEQYF.